A selection of T cell receptor beta chains follows, all from one sample in a study of OX40 agonist ivuxolimab in advanced cancers. Sequencing was performed with immunoSEQ multiplex PCR; in TCRdb, only in-frame clones are kept and a portion is missing. The table includes tens of thousands of clones, about 90% detected once. The specimen was CD4+ or CD8+ T cells sorted from blood, collected in a trial of the OX40 agonist ivuxolimab. The source is an adult with an advanced solid tumor such as melanoma, head and neck, liver or kidney cancer. CDR3s include the opening cysteine and the closing phenylalanine or tryptophan. Fields, in order: clone size, D gene, V gene, J gene, CDR3 protein, CDR3 DNA. The D gene is left open where the match is weak. Clone size is given for some rows only: seen once, a few or many times, or a class if the clone is expanded.

clone size: NA
D gene: TRBD1
V gene: TRBV7-9
J gene: TRBJ1-1
CDR3 protein: CASSLLRTGGTEAFF
CDR3 DNA: TGTGCCAGCAGCCTACTAAGGACAGGGGGCACTGAAGCTTTCTTT

clone size: NA
D gene: NA
V gene: TRBV15
J gene: TRBJ2-1
CDR3 protein: CATSSLGVTEQFF
CDR3 DNA: TGTGCCACCAGTTCCCTGGGGGTTACTGAGCAGTTCTTC

clone size: NA
D gene: NA
V gene: TRBV18
J gene: TRBJ2-5
CDR3 protein: CASSPRSGGAETQYF
CDR3 DNA: TGTGCCAGCTCACCACGCAGTGGAGGGGCAGAGACCCAGTACTTC

clone size: few
D gene: NA
V gene: TRBV5-1
J gene: TRBJ2-5
CDR3 protein: CASKPSGVQETQYF
CDR3 DNA: TGCGCCAGTAAACCTTCAGGAGTCCAAGAGACCCAGTACTTC

clone size: NA
D gene: TRBD2
V gene: TRBV28
J gene: TRBJ2-7
CDR3 protein: CASSSSGINYEQYF
CDR3 DNA: TGTGCCAGCAGTTCAAGCGGGATTAACTACGAGCAGTACTTC

clone size: NA
D gene: NA
V gene: TRBV5-1
J gene: TRBJ2-7
CDR3 protein: CASSLLHGGYEQYF
CDR3 DNA: TGCGCCAGCAGCTTGTTACACGGGGGTTACGAGCAGTACTTC

clone size: NA
D gene: TRBD2
V gene: TRBV30
J gene: TRBJ2-3
CDR3 protein: CAWGRPGLGTDTQYF
CDR3 DNA: TGTGCCTGGGGGCGTCCCGGACTAGGAACAGATACGCAGTATTTT

clone size: NA
D gene: NA
V gene: TRBV11-3
J gene: TRBJ2-5
CDR3 protein: CASSLVESTGEQYF
CDR3 DNA: TGTGCCAGCAGCTTAGTCGAGTCGACGGGGGAGCAGTACTTC

clone size: NA
D gene: TRBD1
V gene: TRBV2
J gene: TRBJ1-1
CDR3 protein: CASSGLQGTEAFF
CDR3 DNA: TGTGCCAGCAGTGGATTACAGGGGACTGAAGCTTTCTTT

clone size: NA
D gene: NA
V gene: TRBV15
J gene: TRBJ1-4
CDR3 protein: CATRPVDSQGEKLFF
CDR3 DNA: TGTGCCACCAGACCCGTGGACAGCCAAGGAGAAAAACTGTTTTTT

clone size: few
D gene: NA
V gene: TRBV5-1
J gene: TRBJ2-7
CDR3 protein: CASSFGAPNPYEQYF
CDR3 DNA: TGCGCCAGCAGCTTCGGGGCCCCGAACCCCTACGAGCAGTACTTC

clone size: NA
D gene: TRBD1
V gene: TRBV2
J gene: TRBJ2-7
CDR3 protein: CASRGTGKVYEQYF
CDR3 DNA: TGTGCCAGCAGAGGGACAGGGAAAGTGTACGAGCAGTACTTC

clone size: NA
D gene: TRBD2
V gene: TRBV7-7
J gene: TRBJ2-7
CDR3 protein: CASSLALGGVNEKYF
CDR3 DNA: TGTGCCAGCAGCTTAGCGCTGGGAGGGGTCAACGAGAAGTACTTC

clone size: NA
D gene: NA
V gene: TRBV7-2
J gene: TRBJ1-2
CDR3 protein: CASSPMVGASYGYTF
CDR3 DNA: TGTGCCAGCAGCCCTATGGTAGGGGCTTCCTATGGCTACACCTTC

clone size: NA
D gene: NA
V gene: TRBV4-2
J gene: TRBJ2-7
CDR3 protein: CASSKGALAAEQYF
CDR3 DNA: TGTGCCAGCAGCAAGGGGGCACTAGCGGCCGAGCAGTACTTC

clone size: NA
D gene: TRBD1
V gene: TRBV2
J gene: TRBJ1-5
CDR3 protein: CASGTDYQPQHF
CDR3 DNA: TGTGCCAGCGGGACAGATTATCAGCCCCAGCATTTT

clone size: NA
D gene: TRBD1
V gene: TRBV28
J gene: TRBJ2-5
CDR3 protein: CATRTGGQETQYF
CDR3 DNA: TGTGCCACCAGGACAGGGGGGCAAGAGACCCAGTACTTC

clone size: NA
D gene: TRBD2
V gene: TRBV28
J gene: TRBJ2-7
CDR3 protein: CASRGVGEGRYEQYF
CDR3 DNA: TGTGCCAGCAGGGGGGTGGGGGAGGGCCGGTACGAGCAGTACTTC

clone size: NA
D gene: NA
V gene: TRBV5-4
J gene: TRBJ1-1
CDR3 protein: CASSLFPVNTEAFF
CDR3 DNA: TGTGCCAGCAGCTTGTTTCCGGTGAACACTGAAGCTTTCTTT

clone size: NA
D gene: NA
V gene: TRBV5-6
J gene: TRBJ1-5
CDR3 protein: CASSLVGQPLHQPQHF
CDR3 DNA: TGTGCCAGCAGCTTGGTTGGACAGCCCTTACATCAGCCCCAGCATTTT

clone size: NA
D gene: NA
V gene: TRBV27
J gene: TRBJ2-1
CDR3 protein: CASSLAWSSYNEQFF
CDR3 DNA: TGTGCCAGCAGCTTAGCGTGGAGCTCCTACAATGAGCAGTTCTTC

clone size: NA
D gene: TRBD1
V gene: TRBV29-1
J gene: TRBJ1-1
CDR3 protein: CSGSHRGLTGAFF
CDR3 DNA: TGCAGCGGGAGCCACAGGGGGCTAACGGGAGCTTTCTTT

clone size: NA
D gene: TRBD1
V gene: TRBV29-1
J gene: TRBJ1-2
CDR3 protein: CSAGTDDGYTF
CDR3 DNA: TGCAGCGCCGGGACAGACGATGGCTACACCTTC

clone size: few
D gene: NA
V gene: TRBV9
J gene: TRBJ2-2
CDR3 protein: CASSVGPTGELFF
CDR3 DNA: TGTGCCAGCAGCGTAGGGCCCACAGGGGAGCTGTTTTTT

clone size: NA
D gene: TRBD1
V gene: TRBV5-1
J gene: TRBJ2-5
CDR3 protein: CASSSGQVRETQYF
CDR3 DNA: TGCGCCAGCAGCTCTGGACAGGTACGAGAGACCCAGTACTTC